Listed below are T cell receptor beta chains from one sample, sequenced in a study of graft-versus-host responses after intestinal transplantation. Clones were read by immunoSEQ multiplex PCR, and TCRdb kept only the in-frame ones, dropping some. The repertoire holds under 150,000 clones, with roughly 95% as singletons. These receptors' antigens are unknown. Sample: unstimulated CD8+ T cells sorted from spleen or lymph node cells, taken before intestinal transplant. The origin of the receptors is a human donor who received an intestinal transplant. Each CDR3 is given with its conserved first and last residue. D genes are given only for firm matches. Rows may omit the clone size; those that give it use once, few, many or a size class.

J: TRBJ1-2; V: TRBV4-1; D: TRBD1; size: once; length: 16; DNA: TGCGCCAGCAGCCAAGGAGTAGGGGACAGGGGTCACGGCTACACCTTC; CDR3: CASSQGVGDRGHGYTF
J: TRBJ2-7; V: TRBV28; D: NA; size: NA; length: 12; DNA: TGTGCCAGCAGTTTACCGTCCTACGAGCAGTACTTC; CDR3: CASSLPSYEQYF
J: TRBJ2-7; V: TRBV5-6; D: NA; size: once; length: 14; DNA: TGTGCCAGCAGCTTGGAAAAGGGAGCGCGGGAGCAGTACTTC; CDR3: CASSLEKGAREQYF
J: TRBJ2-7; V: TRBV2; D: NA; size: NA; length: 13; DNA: TGTGCCAGCTTGGGCAGGGGAGAGTACGAGCAGTACTTC; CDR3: CASLGRGEYEQYF
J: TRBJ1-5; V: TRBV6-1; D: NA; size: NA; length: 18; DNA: TGTGCCAGCAGTGAGGGTATGTGGGGAAGCGGTAGCAATCAGCCCCAGCATTTT; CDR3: CASSEGMWGSGSNQPQHF
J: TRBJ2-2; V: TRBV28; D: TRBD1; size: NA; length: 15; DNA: TGTGCCAGCAGCGACGACAGGGTGAGCACCGGGGAGCTGTTTTTT; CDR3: CASSDDRVSTGELFF
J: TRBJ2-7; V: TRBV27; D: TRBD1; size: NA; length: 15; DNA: TGTGCCAGCAGTTTATTGGGACAGGTAACCTACGAGCAGTACTTC; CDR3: CASSLLGQVTYEQYF
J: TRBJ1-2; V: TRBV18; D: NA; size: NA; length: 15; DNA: TGTGCCAGCTCACCACCGGACGGAGGCGCCTATGGCTACACCTTC; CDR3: CASSPPDGGAYGYTF
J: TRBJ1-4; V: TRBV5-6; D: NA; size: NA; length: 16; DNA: TGTGCCAGCAGCTTTAAATCAGGGTTACGGCGTGAAAAACTGTTTTTT; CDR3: CASSFKSGLRREKLFF
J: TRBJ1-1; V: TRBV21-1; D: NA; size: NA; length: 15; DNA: TGTGCCAGCAGCAAAGGAAACCCTGTGGGCACTGAAGCTTTCTTT; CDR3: CASSKGNPVGTEAFF
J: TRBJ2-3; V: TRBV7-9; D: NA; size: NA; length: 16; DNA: TGTGCCAGCAGCTTAGAGGACTTCTCGTGGGCAGATACGCAGTATTTT; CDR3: CASSLEDFSWADTQYF
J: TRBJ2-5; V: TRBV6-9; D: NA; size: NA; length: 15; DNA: TGTGCCAGCAGTTCCCCGGGGGAGTTTCACGAGACCCAGTACTTC; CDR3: CASSSPGEFHETQYF
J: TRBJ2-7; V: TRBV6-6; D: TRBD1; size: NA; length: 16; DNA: TGTGCCAGCAGTTACCCGGGACAGGGGGTTTCGGACGAGCAGTACTTC; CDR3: CASSYPGQGVSDEQYF
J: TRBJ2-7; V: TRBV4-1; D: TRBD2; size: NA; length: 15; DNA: TGCGCCAGCAGCCCCATAGCGGGAGCCACCTACGAGCAGTACTTC; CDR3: CASSPIAGATYEQYF
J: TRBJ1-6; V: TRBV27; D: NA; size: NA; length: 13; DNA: TGTGCCAGTTCGGACAATAATCTCTCACCCCTCCACTTT; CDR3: CASSDNNLSPLHF
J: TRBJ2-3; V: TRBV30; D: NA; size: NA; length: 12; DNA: TGTGCCTGGAGTCCTCAAGGGAATACGCAGTATTTT; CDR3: CAWSPQGNTQYF
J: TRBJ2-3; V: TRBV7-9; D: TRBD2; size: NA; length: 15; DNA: TGTGCCAGCAGCTTAACGGGAGGGTCCCCAGATACGCAGTATTTT; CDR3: CASSLTGGSPDTQYF
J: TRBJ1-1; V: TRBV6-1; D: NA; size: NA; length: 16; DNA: TGTGCCAGCAGTGAAAACCGGGTCCAGATGAACACTGAAGCTTTCTTT; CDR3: CASSENRVQMNTEAFF
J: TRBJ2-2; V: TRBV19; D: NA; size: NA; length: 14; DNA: TGTGCCAGTACCCCAGCTTACGGGGACGGGGAGCTGTTTTTT; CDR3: CASTPAYGDGELFF
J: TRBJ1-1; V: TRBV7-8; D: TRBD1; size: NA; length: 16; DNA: TGTGCCAGCGACTCCGGGACAGGTACGCCCGGAACTGAAGCTTTCTTT; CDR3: CASDSGTGTPGTEAFF
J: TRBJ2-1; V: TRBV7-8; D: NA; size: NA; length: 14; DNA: TGTGCCAGCAGCCCATACGGCTCCTACAATGAGCAGTTCTTC; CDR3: CASSPYGSYNEQFF
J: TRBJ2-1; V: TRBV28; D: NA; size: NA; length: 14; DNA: TGTGCCAGCAGTACGACAAGCTCCTACAATGAGCAGTTCTTC; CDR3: CASSTTSSYNEQFF
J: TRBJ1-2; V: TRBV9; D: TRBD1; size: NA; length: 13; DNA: TGTGCCAGCAGCGGGGGACAGGACTATGGCTACACCTTC; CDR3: CASSGGQDYGYTF
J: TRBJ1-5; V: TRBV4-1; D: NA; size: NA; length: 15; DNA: TGCGCCAGCAGCCAAAGGGAAGCAAGCAATCAGCCCCAGCATTTT; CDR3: CASSQREASNQPQHF